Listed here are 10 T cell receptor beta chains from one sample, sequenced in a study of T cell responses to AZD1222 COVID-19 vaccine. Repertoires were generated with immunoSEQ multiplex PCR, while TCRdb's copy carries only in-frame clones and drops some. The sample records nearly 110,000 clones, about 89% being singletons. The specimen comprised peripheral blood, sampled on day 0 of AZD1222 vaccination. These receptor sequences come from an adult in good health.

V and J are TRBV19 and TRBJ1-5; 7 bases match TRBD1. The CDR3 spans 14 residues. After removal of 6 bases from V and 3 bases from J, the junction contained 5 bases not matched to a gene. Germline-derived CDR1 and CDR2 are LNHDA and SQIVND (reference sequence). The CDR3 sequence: CASRQGSPNQPQHF. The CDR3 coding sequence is TGTGCCAGTAGACAGGGGTCGCCCAATCAGCCCCAGCATTTT.

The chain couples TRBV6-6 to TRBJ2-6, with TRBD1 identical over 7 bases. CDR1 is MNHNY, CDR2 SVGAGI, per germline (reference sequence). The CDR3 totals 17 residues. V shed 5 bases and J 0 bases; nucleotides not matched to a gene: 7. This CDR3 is CASSRQGISSGANVLTF. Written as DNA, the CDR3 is TGTGCCAGCAGTCGACAGGGAATTAGCTCTGGGGCCAACGTCCTGACTTTC.

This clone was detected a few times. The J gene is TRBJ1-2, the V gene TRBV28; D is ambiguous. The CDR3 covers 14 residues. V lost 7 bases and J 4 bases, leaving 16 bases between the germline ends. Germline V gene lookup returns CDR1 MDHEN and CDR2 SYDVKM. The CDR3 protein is CASISKPPTYGYTF. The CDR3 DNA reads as TGTGCCAGCATTAGCAAACCCCCCACCTATGGCTACACCTTC.

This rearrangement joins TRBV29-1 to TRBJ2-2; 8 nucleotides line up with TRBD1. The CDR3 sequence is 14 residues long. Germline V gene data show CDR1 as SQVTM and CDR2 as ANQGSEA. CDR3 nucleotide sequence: TGCAGTGCCCGCGGACAGGGTCACACCGGGGAGCTGTTTTTT. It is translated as CSARGQGHTGELFF.

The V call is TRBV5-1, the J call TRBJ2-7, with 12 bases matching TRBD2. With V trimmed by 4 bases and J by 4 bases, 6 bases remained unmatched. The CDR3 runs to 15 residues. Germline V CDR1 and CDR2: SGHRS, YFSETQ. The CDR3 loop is CASSVGTSGLYEQYF. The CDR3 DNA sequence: TGCGCCAGCAGCGTGGGGACTAGCGGGCTTTACGAGCAGTACTTC.

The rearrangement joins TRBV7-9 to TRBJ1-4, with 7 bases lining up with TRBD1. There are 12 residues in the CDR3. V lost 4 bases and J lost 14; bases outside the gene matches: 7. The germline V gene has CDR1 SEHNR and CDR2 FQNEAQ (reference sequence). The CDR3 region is CASSSRTGRLFF. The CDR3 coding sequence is TGTGCCAGCAGCTCCCGGACAGGACGGCTGTTTTTT.

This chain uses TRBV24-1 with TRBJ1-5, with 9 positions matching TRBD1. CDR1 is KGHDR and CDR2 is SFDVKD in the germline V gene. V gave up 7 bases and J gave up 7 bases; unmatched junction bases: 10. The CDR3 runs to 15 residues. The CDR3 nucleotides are TGTGCCACCAGCCCCGGGACAGGGTCGTTGCAGCCCCAGCATTTT. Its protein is CATSPGTGSLQPQHF.

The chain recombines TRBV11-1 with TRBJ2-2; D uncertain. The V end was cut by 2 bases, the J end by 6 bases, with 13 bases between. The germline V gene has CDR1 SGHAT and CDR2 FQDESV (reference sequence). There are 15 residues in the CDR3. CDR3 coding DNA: TGTGCCAGCAGCTTAAATGTCGTGGGGTCCGGGGAGCTGTTTTTT. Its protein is CASSLNVVGSGELFF. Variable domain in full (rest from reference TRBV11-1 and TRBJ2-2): EAEVAQSPRYKITEKSQAVAFWCDPISGHATLYWYRQILGQGPELLVQFQDESVVDDSQLPKDRFSAERLKGVDSTLKIQPAELGDSAMYLCASSLNVVGSGELFFGEGSRLTVL.

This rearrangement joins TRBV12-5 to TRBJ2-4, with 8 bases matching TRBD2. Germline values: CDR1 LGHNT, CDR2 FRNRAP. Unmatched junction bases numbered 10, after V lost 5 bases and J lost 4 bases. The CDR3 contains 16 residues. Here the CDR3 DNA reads TGTGCTAGTGGTCCCTCCCCGGGAGGGTGGAAAAACATTCAGTACTTC. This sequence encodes CASGPSPGGWKNIQYF.

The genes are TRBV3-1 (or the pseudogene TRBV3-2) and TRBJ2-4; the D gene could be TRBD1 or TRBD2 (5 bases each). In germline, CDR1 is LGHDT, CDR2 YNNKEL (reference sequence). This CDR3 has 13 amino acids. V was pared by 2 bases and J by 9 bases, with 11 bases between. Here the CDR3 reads CASSQPGTGIQYF. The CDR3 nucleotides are TGTGCCAGCAGCCAACCAGGGACCGGCATTCAGTACTTC.